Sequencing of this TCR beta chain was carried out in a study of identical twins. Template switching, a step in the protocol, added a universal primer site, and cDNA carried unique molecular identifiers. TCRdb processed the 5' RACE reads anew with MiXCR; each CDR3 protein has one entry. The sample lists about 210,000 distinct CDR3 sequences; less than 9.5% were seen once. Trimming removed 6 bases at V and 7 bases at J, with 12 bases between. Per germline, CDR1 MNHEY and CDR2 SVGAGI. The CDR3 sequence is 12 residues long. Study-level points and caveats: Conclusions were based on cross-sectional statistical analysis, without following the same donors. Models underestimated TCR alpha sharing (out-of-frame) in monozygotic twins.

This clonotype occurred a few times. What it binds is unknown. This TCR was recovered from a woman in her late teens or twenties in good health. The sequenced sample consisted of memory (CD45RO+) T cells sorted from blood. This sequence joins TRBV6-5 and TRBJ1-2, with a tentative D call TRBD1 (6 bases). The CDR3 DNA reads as TGTGCCAGCAGACAGGGTTCCGGTGGCTACACCTTC. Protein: CASRQGSGGYTF.